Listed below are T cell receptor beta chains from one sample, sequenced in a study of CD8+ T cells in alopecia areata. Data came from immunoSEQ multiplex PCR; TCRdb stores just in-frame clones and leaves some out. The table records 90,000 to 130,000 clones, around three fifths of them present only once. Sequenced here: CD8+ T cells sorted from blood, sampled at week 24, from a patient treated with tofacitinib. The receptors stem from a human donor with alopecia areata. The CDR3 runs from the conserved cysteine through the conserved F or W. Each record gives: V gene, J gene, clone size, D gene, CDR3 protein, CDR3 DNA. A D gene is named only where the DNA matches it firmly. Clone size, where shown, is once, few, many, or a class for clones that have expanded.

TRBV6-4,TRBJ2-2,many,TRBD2,CASRLAGDTGELFF,TGTGCCAGCAGACTAGCGGGGGACACCGGGGAGCTGTTTTTT
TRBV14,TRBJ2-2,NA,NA,CASSQDPAGHTGELFF,TGTGCCAGCAGCCAAGATCCGGCAGGGCACACCGGGGAGCTGTTTTTT
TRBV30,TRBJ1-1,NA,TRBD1,CAWKQGVMNTEAFF,TGTGCCTGGAAACAGGGGGTTATGAACACTGAAGCTTTCTTT
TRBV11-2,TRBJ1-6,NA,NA,CASSPMAMINSPLHF,TGTGCCAGCAGCCCGATGGCCATGATTAATTCACCCCTCCACTTT
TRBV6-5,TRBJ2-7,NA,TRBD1,CASSHRGNGDEQYF,TGTGCCAGCAGCCACAGGGGAAATGGAGACGAGCAGTACTTC
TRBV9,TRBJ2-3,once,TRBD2,CASSVAAGGTDTQYF,TGTGCCAGCAGCGTAGCGGCGGGGGGAACAGATACGCAGTATTTT
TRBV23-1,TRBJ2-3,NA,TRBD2,CASSQGRLAGGDTQYF,TGCGCCAGCAGCCAAGGTAGACTAGCGGGGGGAGATACGCAGTATTTT
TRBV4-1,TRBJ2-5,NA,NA,CASSQVGGQETQYF,TGCGCCAGCAGCCAGGTCGGGGGCCAAGAGACCCAGTACTTC
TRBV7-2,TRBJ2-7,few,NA,CASSRLGPGAFSEQYF,TGTGCCAGCAGCCGATTGGGGCCAGGGGCGTTTAGCGAGCAGTACTTC
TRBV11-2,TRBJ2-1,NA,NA,CASSLDPGGAHYNEQFF,TGTGCCAGCAGCTTAGATCCTGGCGGGGCCCACTACAATGAGCAGTTCTTC
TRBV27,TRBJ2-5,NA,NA,CASSRIRDRRLPETQYF,TGTGCCAGCAGTCGAATCCGGGACCGACGACTACCAGAGACCCAGTACTTC
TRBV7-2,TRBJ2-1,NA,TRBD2,CASSFPSGGGDEQFF,TGTGCCAGCAGCTTTCCCAGCGGGGGAGGGGATGAGCAGTTCTTC
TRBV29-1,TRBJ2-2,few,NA,CSVVDGGPENTGELFF,TGCAGCGTGGTTGATGGGGGGCCCGAGAACACCGGGGAGCTGTTTTTT
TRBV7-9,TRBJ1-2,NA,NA,CASSFLPLSGGYTF,TGTGCCAGCAGCTTTTTGCCGTTAAGTGGCGGCTACACCTTC
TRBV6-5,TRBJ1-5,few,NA,CASRSAWGQPQHF,TGTGCCAGCCGGTCGGCCTGGGGTCAGCCCCAGCATTTT
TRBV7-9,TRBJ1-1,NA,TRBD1,CASSWTGEDTEAFF,TGTGCCAGCAGCTGGACAGGGGAGGACACTGAAGCTTTCTTT
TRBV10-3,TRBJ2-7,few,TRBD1,CAGGGQGFEQYF,TGTGCCGGTGGGGGACAGGGGTTCGAGCAGTACTTC
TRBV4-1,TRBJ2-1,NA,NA,CASSQAFGEQFF,TGCGCCAGCAGCCAAGCTTTTGGTGAGCAGTTCTTC
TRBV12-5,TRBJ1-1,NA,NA,CASGLWNEAFF,TGTGCTAGTGGTTTGTGGAATGAAGCTTTCTTT
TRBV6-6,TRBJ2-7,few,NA,CASSYSDNYEQYF,TGTGCCAGCAGTTACTCGGACAACTACGAGCAGTACTTC
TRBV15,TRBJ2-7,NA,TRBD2,CATTASGGTYSYEQYF,TGTGCCACCACGGCTAGCGGGGGAACGTACTCCTACGAGCAGTACTTC
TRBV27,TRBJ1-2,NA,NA,CASSFDSRAGYTF,TGTGCCAGCAGTTTTGATAGCAGGGCTGGCTACACCTTC
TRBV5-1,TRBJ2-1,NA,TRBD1,CASSSGTGINEQFF,TGCGCCAGCAGCTCCGGGACAGGGATCAATGAGCAGTTCTTC
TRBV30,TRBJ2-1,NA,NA,CAWSAAYNEQFF,TGTGCCTGGAGCGCAGCCTACAATGAGCAGTTCTTC
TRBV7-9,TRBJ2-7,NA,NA,CASTLGWGHYEQYF,TGTGCCAGCACCTTGGGGTGGGGCCACTACGAGCAGTACTTC
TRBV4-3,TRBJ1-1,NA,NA,CASSQVEGNTEAFF,TGCGCCAGCAGCCAAGTCGAAGGCAACACTGAAGCTTTCTTT
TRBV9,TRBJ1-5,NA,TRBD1,CASSAGDRGVGQPQHF,TGTGCCAGCAGCGCAGGGGACAGGGGAGTAGGTCAGCCCCAGCATTTT
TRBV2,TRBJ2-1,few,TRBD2,CASESSGGPIEQFF,TGTGCCAGCGAGTCTAGCGGGGGGCCGATCGAGCAGTTCTTC
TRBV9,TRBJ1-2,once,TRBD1,CASSSQTGANYGYTF,TGTGCCAGCAGCTCCCAGACAGGGGCTAACTATGGCTACACCTTC
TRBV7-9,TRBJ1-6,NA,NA,CASSLAESLHF,TGTGCCAGCAGCTTAGCAGAGTCCCTCCACTTT
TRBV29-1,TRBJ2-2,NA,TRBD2,CSGGLAGAKNTGELFF,TGCAGCGGTGGGCTAGCGGGGGCCAAAAACACCGGGGAGCTGTTTTTT
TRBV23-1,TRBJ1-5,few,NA,CASSQSTGSPNQPQHF,TGCGCCAGCAGTCAATCGACAGGATCCCCTAATCAGCCCCAGCATTTT
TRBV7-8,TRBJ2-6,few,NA,CASLANSGANVLTF,TGTGCCAGCTTAGCGAACTCTGGGGCCAACGTCCTGACTTTC
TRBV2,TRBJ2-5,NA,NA,CASSQVLGGQETQYF,TGTGCCAGCAGCCAAGTACTCGGGGGACAAGAGACCCAGTACTTC
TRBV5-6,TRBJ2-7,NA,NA,CASRTAGAYEQYF,TGTGCCAGCAGGACGGCAGGGGCCTACGAGCAGTACTTC
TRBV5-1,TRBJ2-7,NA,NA,CASSLEPLYEQYF,TGCGCCAGCAGCTTGGAGCCCCTCTACGAGCAGTACTTC
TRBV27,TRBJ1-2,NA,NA,CASSPTPSDLGYGYTF,TGTGCCAGCAGTCCCACCCCCTCGGACCTGGGGTATGGCTACACCTTC
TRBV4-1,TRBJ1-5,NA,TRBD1,CASSQGQGLEPQHF,TGCGCCAGCAGCCAAGGACAGGGGTTGGAGCCCCAGCATTTT
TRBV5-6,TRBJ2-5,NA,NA,CASSLEASQETQYF,TGTGCCAGCAGCTTGGAAGCGTCCCAAGAGACCCAGTACTTC
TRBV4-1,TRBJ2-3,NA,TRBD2,CASSQAAGADTQYF,TGCGCCAGCAGCCAAGCCGCGGGGGCAGATACGCAGTATTTT
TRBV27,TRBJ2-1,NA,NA,CASSLSQGRDEQFF,TGTGCCAGCAGTTTATCCCAGGGCCGAGATGAGCAGTTCTTC
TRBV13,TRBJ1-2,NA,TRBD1,CASSDAGTGGPYGYTF,TGTGCCAGCAGCGACGCTGGGACAGGGGGTCCCTATGGCTACACCTTC